This T cell receptor (beta chain) was sequenced for a study of blood T cell repertoires in COVID-19. The repertoire was sequenced with immunoSEQ multiplex PCR; TCRdb's copy has only in-frame clones and lacks some. The table shows about 300,000 clones, with 75% to 90% occurring only once. This clone was recorded once. Cohort 3 recovered donors had two negative PCRs, clearance, or symptom resolution. With 2 bases removed from V and 7 bases from J, the gap between germline ends came to 17 bases. From germline, CDR1 is MDHEN and CDR2 SYDVKM. CDR3 length: 16 amino acids. Sequenced input: PBMCs or T cells enriched from blood (not recorded which). The receptor comes from a woman in her fifties or sixties who had recovered from COVID-19. This chain joins TRBV28 and TRBJ1-4; D gene uncertain. The CDR3 nucleotides are TGTGCCAGCAGTTTAGGTCTGGCCATATCAGGTGAAAAACTGTTTTTT. Its translation: CASSLGLAISGEKLFF.